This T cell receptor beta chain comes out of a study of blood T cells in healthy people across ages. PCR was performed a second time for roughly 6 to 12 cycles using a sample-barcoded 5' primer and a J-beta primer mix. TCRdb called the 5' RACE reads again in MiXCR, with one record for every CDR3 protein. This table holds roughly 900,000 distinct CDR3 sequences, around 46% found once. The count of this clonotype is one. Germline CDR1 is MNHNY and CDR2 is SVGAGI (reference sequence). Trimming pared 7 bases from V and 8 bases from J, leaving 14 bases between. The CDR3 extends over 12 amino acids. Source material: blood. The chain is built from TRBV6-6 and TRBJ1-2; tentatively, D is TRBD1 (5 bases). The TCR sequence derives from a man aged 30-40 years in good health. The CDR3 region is CASMGGSEGYTF. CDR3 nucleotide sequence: TGTGCCAGCATGGGGGGTTCGGAGGGCTACACCTTC.